These 23 T cell receptor beta chains were sequenced from one sample in a study of blood T cell repertoires in COVID-19. The assay was immunoSEQ multiplex PCR, and TCRdb's table has in-frame clones only and misses some. The sample carries about 86,000 clones, around four fifths recorded once. Sample: peripheral blood. The receptors derive from a man aged 50 or older with acute or convalescent COVID-19.

This clone was seen once. V is TRBV12-5 and J is TRBJ2-2, with D maybe TRBD2 (6 bases). The V and J ends lost 6 bases and 2 bases respectively, with 10 bases between them. Germline loops: CDR1 LGHNT, CDR2 FRNRAP. CDR3 length: 14 amino acids. CDR3 protein: CASGTGVNTGELFF. In nucleotides, the CDR3 is TGTGCTAGTGGGACGGGGGTTAACACCGGGGAGCTGTTTTTT.

The chain is built from TRBV20-1 and TRBJ1-4; D remains unclear. The CDR3 runs 13 residues. The V gene lost 3 bases and the J gene lost 4 bases, with 9 bases spanning the gap. CDR1 is DFQATT, CDR2 SNEGSKA, per germline (reference sequence). The DNA of the CDR3 is TGCAGTGCTAGTACAGACGGTAATGAAAAACTGTTTTTT. Translated: CSASTDGNEKLFF.

This clone was counted a single time. The genes are TRBV27 and TRBJ2-7; 7 bases agree with TRBD1. V shed 4 bases, J shed 3 bases, and the junction held 3 bases outside the gene matches. Germline CDR1 MNHEY, CDR2 SMNVEV (reference sequence). The CDR3 length is 13 residues. CDR3 bases: TGTGCCAGCAGTTCGGACAGGTTCTACGAGCAGTACTTC. It codes for CASSSDRFYEQYF.

The CDR3 DNA is TGTGCCAGCAGCTTAGAGGCCAGGGGGAACTCCTACGAGCAGTACTTC. Its translation is CASSLEARGNSYEQYF. The chain combines TRBV7-8 with TRBJ2-7; 7 nucleotides line up with TRBD1. CDR3 length: 16 amino acids. V lost 1 base, J lost 0 bases, and 6 bases stayed unmatched. The germline V gene has CDR1 SGHVS and CDR2 FQNEAQ.

As DNA, the CDR3 is TGTGCCAGTAGGGACAGACTTAACTATGGCTACACCTTC. Its protein is CASRDRLNYGYTF. This chain links TRBV19 with TRBJ1-2; D is perhaps TRBD1 (6 bases). There are 13 residues in the CDR3. In germline, CDR1 is LNHDA, CDR2 SQIVND (reference sequence). V lost 6 bases and J lost 1, with 9 bases in between.

This clone showed up just once. This chain links TRBV9 with TRBJ2-1, with 9 bases aligning to TRBD2. CDR1 is SGDLS, CDR2 YYNGEE, per germline. After removal of 4 bases from V and 4 bases from J, the junction contained 6 bases not matched to a gene. CDR3 length: 15 amino acids. In DNA, the CDR3 is TGTGCCAGCAGCCCCAGACTAGCGGAGTACAATGAGCAGTTCTTC. This translates into CASSPRLAEYNEQFF.

The chain recombines TRBV19 with TRBJ1-5; a weak D match, TRBD1 (5 bases). Germline assignment: CDR1 LNHDA and CDR2 SQIVND (reference sequence). Trimming shortened V by 8 bases and J by 0 bases, and 26 bases separated the two germline ends. The CDR3 is 19 residues long. The DNA of the CDR3 is TGTGCCAGTTCCCTACCTGATGCCGCGACAGTTTATAGCAATCAGCCCCAGCATTTT. Protein: CASSLPDAATVYSNQPQHF.

In this sample, this clone turned up once. The genes are TRBV5-3 and TRBJ2-3, with TRBD2 matching over 12 bases. TRBV5-3 is marked as an open reading frame, function uncertain. This CDR3 has 21 residues. V shed 0 bases and J 3 bases; nucleotides not matched to a gene: 17. The CDR3 nucleotides read TGTGCCAGAAGCTTGGATAGACTAGCGGGAGTTGGGAGGTGGGGAACAGATACGCAGTATTTT. This gives the protein CARSLDRLAGVGRWGTDTQYF.

The V and J genes are TRBV5-4 and TRBJ1-2; 8 positions match TRBD1. Germline CDR1 SGHNT, CDR2 YYREEE (reference sequence). V gave up 1 base and J gave up 1 base; unmatched junction bases: 9. The CDR3 is 17 residues long. CDR3 DNA: TGTGCCAGCAGCTTGACCCAGGGGGCGAGGGGTAACTATGGCTACACCTTC. Protein: CASSLTQGARGNYGYTF.

The chain links TRBV19 to TRBJ1-1, with a possible D match to TRBD1 (6 bases). The CDR3 contains 14 residues. CDR1 is LNHDA and CDR2 is SQIVND in the germline V gene (reference sequence). The V end lost 6 bases, the J end lost 0 bases, and 11 bases lay between the germline ends. For the CDR3, the DNA is TGTGCCAGTAGGAGGGGGAACATGAACACTGAAGCTTTCTTT. Translation gives CASRRGNMNTEAFF.

The CDR3 DNA reads as TGTGCCAGCAGTTACTCTGTAGAGTCGGGAAAGGCCTACGAGCAGTACTTC. Amino acids: CASSYSVESGKAYEQYF. V is TRBV6-2 or TRBV6-3 and J is TRBJ2-7, with D possibly matching TRBD2 (5 bases). The CDR3 runs to 17 residues. V lost 0 bases, J lost 2 bases, and 17 bases lay in between. Germline values: CDR1 MNHEY, CDR2 SVGEGT.

The chain has TRBV28 and TRBJ1-2; 8 positions agree with TRBD1. The germline V gene encodes CDR1 MDHEN and CDR2 SYDVKM. Trimming removed 6 bases from V and 4 bases from J; junction bases left unmatched: 7. CDR3 length: 14 amino acids. The CDR3 sequence: CASSPGTGLYGYTF. The CDR3 bases are TGTGCCAGCAGCCCCGGGACAGGCCTCTATGGCTACACCTTC.

In DNA, the CDR3 is TGTGCCAGCAGCCCGGCACAGGGAAGATGGAGTGAGCAGTACTTC. It is translated as CASSPAQGRWSEQYF. The chain combines TRBV7-2 with TRBJ2-7; D might be TRBD1 (6 bases). The CDR3 totals 15 residues. V was cut by 5 bases and J by 7 bases, with 21 bases left in between. The germline CDR1 and CDR2 sequences are SGHTA and FQGNSA.

This chain connects TRBV6-6 to TRBJ2-2, with 8 bases aligning to TRBD1. Germline CDR1 and CDR2: MNHNY and SVGAGI (reference sequence). The V segment lost 6 bases and the J segment 7 bases; nucleotides outside the gene matches: 7. This CDR3 is 14 amino acids long. Written as DNA, the CDR3 is TGTGCCAGCAGCCGGACAGGGTCTAACGGGGAGCTGTTTTTT. It specifies CASSRTGSNGELFF.

This clone appeared once. J is TRBJ2-1 and V is TRBV7-2, with TRBD2 matching 11 bases. Germline V CDR1 and CDR2: SGHTA, FQGNSA. This CDR3 comprises 17 residues. The V segment lost 4 bases and the J segment 4 bases; nucleotides outside the gene matches: 9. As DNA, the CDR3 is TGTGCCAGCAGCTCCCCCGCTGGGACTAGCGGTTACAATGAGCAGTTCTTC. It is translated as CASSSPAGTSGYNEQFF.

The chain combines TRBV28 with TRBJ2-3; possibly TRBD1 for D (5 bases). Germline V lookup: CDR1 MDHEN, CDR2 SYDVKM. Trimming took 6 bases from V and 2 from J, leaving 15 bases between them. The CDR3 length is 15 residues. The CDR3: CASRKRQSYTDTQYF. As DNA, the CDR3 is TGTGCCAGCAGGAAAAGACAGTCCTACACAGATACGCAGTATTTT. Full variable domain (outside the CDR3, taken from reference TRBV28 and TRBJ2-3): DVKVTQSSRYLVKRTGEKVFLECVQDMDHENMFWYRQDPGLGLRLIYFSYDVKMKEKGDIPEGYSVSREKKERFSLILESASTNQTSMYLCASRKRQSYTDTQYFGPGTRLTVL.

The chain uses TRBV11-3 and TRBJ2-2; TRBD2 aligns across 12 bases. The V gene end was trimmed by 9 bases and the J gene end by 0 bases; junction bases not matched to a gene: 5. Per the germline V gene, CDR1 is SGHNT and CDR2 is YENEEA. CDR3 size: 16 residues. CDR3 in DNA: TGTGCCAGTTCTAGCGGGGGGGACTCGAACACCGGGGAGCTGTTTTTT. Its protein product is CASSSGGDSNTGELFF.

The CDR3 loop is CASSFPPTETQYF. DNA for the CDR3: TGTGCCAGCAGCTTCCCCCCTACAGAGACCCAGTACTTC. The rearrangement links TRBV7-9 to TRBJ2-5; D call uncertain. Deletions cut 3 bases from V and 4 bases from J, with 9 bases between. The CDR3 is made up of 13 amino acids. CDR1 is SEHNR and CDR2 is FQNEAQ in the germline V gene (reference sequence).

This clone showed up just once. This sequence joins TRBV19 and TRBJ2-7; maybe TRBD1 (5 bases). V was clipped by 5 bases and J by 0 bases, with 11 bases between them. Germline V lookup: CDR1 LNHDA, CDR2 SQIVND (reference sequence). CDR3 length: 14 amino acids. As DNA, the CDR3 is TGTGCCAGTAGTGATCAGGGATTCTCCTACGAGCAGTACTTC. As protein: CASSDQGFSYEQYF.

The chain employs TRBV19 and TRBJ1-5, with D possibly TRBD1 on 6 matching bases. Trimming cost V 0 bases and J 3 bases, with 9 bases left between them. The CDR3 spans 15 residues. Per germline, CDR1 LNHDA and CDR2 SQIVND (reference sequence). CDR3 protein: CASSIDGQFNQPQHF. The CDR3 DNA reads as TGTGCCAGTAGTATAGATGGACAGTTCAATCAGCCCCAGCATTTT. Supplemented by reference TRBV19 and TRBJ1-5, the full variable domain reads DGGITQSPKYLFRKEGQNVTLSCEQNLNHDAMYWYRQDPGQGLRLIYYSQIVNDFQKGDIAEGYSVSREKKESFPLTVTSAQKNPTAFYLCASSIDGQFNQPQHFGDGTRLSIL.

V gene TRBV5-4 combines with J gene TRBJ2-1; 8 positions match TRBD2. CDR1 and CDR2 from the germline V gene are SGHNT and YYREEE (reference sequence). This CDR3 is built from 13 residues. V shed 4 bases, J shed 9 bases, and the junction held 6 bases outside the gene matches. CDR3 sequence (DNA): TGTGCCAGCAGCCCAGCGGGGGTACTTGAGCAGTTCTTC. This sequence encodes CASSPAGVLEQFF.

V gene TRBV2 combines with J gene TRBJ2-7; the match to TRBD2 covers 8 bases. In germline, CDR1 is SNHLY, CDR2 FYNNEI. CDR3 length: 12 residues. The J segment lost 6 bases and the V segment lost 10 bases, leaving 8 bases of the junction unmatched. The chain's CDR3 is CATGGVGSEQYF. The CDR3 DNA reads as TGTGCCACGGGGGGGGTAGGGTCCGAGCAGTACTTC.

The J gene is TRBJ1-1, the V gene TRBV3-1 (or the pseudogene TRBV3-2); no clear D gene. The length of the CDR3 is 13 residues. The V end was cut by 4 bases, the J end by 0 bases, with 6 bases between. Germline V lookup: CDR1 LGHDT, CDR2 YNNKEL (reference sequence). CDR3 residues: CASSLSMNTEAFF. DNA of the CDR3: TGTGCCAGCAGCCTTTCCATGAACACTGAAGCTTTCTTT.